This T cell receptor beta chain was sequenced in a study of cytomegalovirus exposure and HLA in healthy donors. 13 Jbeta primers and 60 Vbeta primers were used for the PCR. Generated by immunoSEQ multiplex PCR, the TCRdb table keeps only in-frame clones and is missing some. The table has under 200,000 clones, around 77% seen once. This clonotype originated in a man in his 60s in good health and CMV-seronegative. Source material: PBMCs.

The DNA of the CDR3 is TGTGCCAGCAGCTTGGTCGCGGATACGCAGTATTTT. It codes for CASSLVADTQYF. This chain joins TRBV5-6 and TRBJ2-3; D remains unclear. The CDR3 is made up of 12 amino acids. The V end was cut by 0 bases, the J end by 6 bases, with 5 bases between. CDR1 and CDR2 from the germline V gene are SGHDT and YYEEEE.